This T cell receptor beta chain was documented in a study of tissue T cells after allogeneic stem cell transplantation. Germline V CDR1 and CDR2: KGHDR, SFDVKD. With 8 bases removed from V and 3 bases from J, the gap between germline ends came to 9 bases. The CDR3 spans 12 residues. Profiling relied on immunoSEQ multiplex PCR, and the TCRdb table lists in-frame clones only, not all of them. The sample records about 12,000 clones, approximately 70% being singletons. Comparators were a few non-transplant cancer patients without known GI disease. The sequenced sample was tissue from the right colon, obtained at autopsy. The chain couples TRBV24-1 to TRBJ2-5; no definite D call. The sequence came from a woman aged 18 to 55 with breast cancer. Here the CDR3 DNA reads TGTGCCACCAACGCAGACGAAGAGACCCAGTACTTC. Translation: CATNADEETQYF.